The clone carrying this TCR beta chain was found a few times. TCRbeta library construction was performed incorporating unique molecular identifiers. TCRdb re-analysed the PCR reads in MiXCR, keeping a single row per CDR3 protein. The repertoire holds approximately 400,000 distinct CDR3 sequences, 11% seen once, with about 5% in the top ten. This record comes from a study of T-cell reconstitution after alpha-beta-depleted transplantation in children. Germline CDR1 is SGHRS and CDR2 is YFSETQ. The CDR3 consists of 15 residues. With V trimmed by 4 bases and J by 6 bases, 6 bases remained unmatched. The sequenced sample was PBMCs from the stem cell graft donor, obtained from the stem cell graft. The chain recombines TRBV5-1 with TRBJ2-2; 10 nucleotides line up with TRBD2. This TCR came from a human donor who donated a stem cell graft to a child with acute myeloid leukemia. Here the CDR3 DNA reads TGCGCCAGCAGCAATCTACTAGCGGGGTCCGGGGAGCTGTTTTTT. Protein: CASSNLLAGSGELFF. Supplemented by reference TRBV5-1 and TRBJ2-2, the full variable domain reads KAGVTQTPRYLIKTRGQQVTLSCSPISGHRSVSWYQQTPGQGLQFLFEYFSETQRNKGNFPGRFSGRQFSNSRSEMNVSTLELGDSALYLCASSNLLAGSGELFFGEGSRLTVL.